One sample yielded the 23 T cell receptor beta chains listed below, sequenced in a study of cytomegalovirus exposure and HLA in healthy donors (dated 2017 in TCRdb). The library was generated by the immunoSEQ multiplex PCR assay. For the multiplex PCR, a mixture combining 60 forward primers for TCR Vbeta segments and 13 reverse primers for TCR Jbeta segments was used. Sourced from immuneACCESS, this table was stored by TCRdb with only in-frame sequences that have V and J called. A share of the clones is absent; for the studies checked, an unresolved V gene accounts for under half, and the remainder has no known explanation. This sample holds around 61,000 clones; around 62% were observed only once. The top ten hold around a sixth of the sample. The specimen was PBMCs. Every receptor here comes from a man in his forties in good health and CMV-seropositive.

The chain employs TRBV6-1 and TRBJ2-6, with D perhaps matching TRBD2 (6 bases). Per germline, CDR1 MNHNS and CDR2 SASEGT. V shed 11 bases and J shed 8 bases, with 7 bases lying between them. This CDR3 is built from 10 residues. CDR3 nucleotides: TGTGCCGGCGGGACCAACGTCCTGACTTTC. Translated: CAGGTNVLTF.

The chain combines TRBV29-1 with TRBJ2-5; a weak D match, TRBD1 (6 bases). The CDR3 has 13 amino acids. V was pared by 8 bases and J by 2 bases, with 15 bases between. Germline V lookup: CDR1 SQVTM, CDR2 ANQGSEA. The CDR3 region is CSITGQGQETQYF. CDR3 in DNA: TGCAGCATCACAGGGCAGGGGCAAGAGACCCAGTACTTC.

This chain joins TRBV11-3 and TRBJ1-2, with TRBD1 identical over 8 bases. This CDR3 spans 15 amino acids. The ends lost 4 bases at V and 3 bases at J; junction bases unmatched: 7. Germline CDR1 reads SGHNT; CDR2 reads YENEEA. The CDR3 reads CASSSGGVGDYGYTF. In DNA, the CDR3 is TGTGCCAGCAGCTCAGGGGGCGTAGGGGACTATGGCTACACCTTC.

The rearrangement joins TRBV4-2 to TRBJ2-7; D gene uncertain. This CDR3 has 16 residues. Trimming removed 3 bases at V and 0 bases at J, with 15 bases between. Germline V gene sequence: CDR1 LGHNA, CDR2 YNFKEQ. In nucleotides, the CDR3 is TGTGCCAGCAGCCAGGCCGAGGCCGATAGCTCCTACGAGCAGTACTTC. Encoded protein: CASSQAEADSSYEQYF.

Here the CDR3 DNA reads TGTGCCAGCAGACTGACAGGGGCCTACGAGCAGTACTTC. It is translated as CASRLTGAYEQYF. The chain recombines TRBV2 with TRBJ2-7, with 8 bases matching TRBD1. V lost 6 bases, J lost 2 bases, and 3 bases stayed unmatched. Germline V gives CDR1 SNHLY, CDR2 FYNNEI. This CDR3 comprises 13 residues.

This clone has a single count. The chain joins TRBV30 to TRBJ1-4; D remains unclear. The CDR3 contains 12 residues. Trimming took off 4 bases at V and 8 bases at J, with 11 bases between the two ends. From germline, CDR1 is GTSNPN and CDR2 SVGIG (reference sequence). CDR3 DNA: TGTGCCTGGACCACCTACGGGGAAAAACTGTTTTTT. Encoded protein: CAWTTYGEKLFF.

The chain recombines TRBV27 with TRBJ1-1; maybe TRBD1 (5 bases). The CDR3 is made up of 14 amino acids. Germline V gene sequence: CDR1 MNHEY, CDR2 SMNVEV (reference sequence). V was pared by 2 bases and J by 3 bases, with 10 bases between. The CDR3 loop is CASSLDGAYTEAFF. CDR3 bases: TGTGCCAGCAGTTTAGATGGGGCCTACACTGAAGCTTTCTTT.

This clone was seen a few times. The chain couples TRBV19 to TRBJ1-3; D unresolved. CDR3 length: 15 amino acids. Germline CDR1 and CDR2: LNHDA and SQIVND (reference sequence). Deletions cut 7 bases from V and 0 bases from J, with 13 bases between. The CDR3 DNA reads as TGTGCCAGTACCCGGGAGGCCACCTCTGGAAACACCATATATTTT. Translated, it gives CASTREATSGNTIYF.

This clone was seen once. In DNA form, the CDR3 reads TGTGCCAGCAGCCGTGACAGGGCAGAGACCCAGTACTTC. Its translation: CASSRDRAETQYF. This rearrangement joins TRBV7-8 to TRBJ2-5; TRBD1 agrees at 7 bases. V dropped 5 bases and J dropped 4; count of bases not matched to a gene: 4. CDR1 and CDR2 from the germline V gene are SGHVS and FQNEAQ. This CDR3 is 13 amino acids long.

The CDR3 sequence: CASSYSTGQGGGYTF. The DNA for the CDR3 is TGTGCCAGCAGTTACTCGACGGGACAGGGGGGAGGCTACACCTTC. This chain links TRBV6-5 with TRBJ1-2; 11 nucleotides agree with TRBD1. This CDR3 comprises 15 residues. Per germline, CDR1 MNHEY and CDR2 SVGAGI. The junction had 5 bases not matched to a gene; V was cut back by 0 bases and J by 8 bases.

The chain carries TRBV6-1 and TRBJ2-2, with no clear D. V lost 8 bases and J lost 6, with 19 bases in between. Germline lookup yields CDR1 MNHNS and CDR2 SASEGT. The CDR3 loop spans 15 amino acids. This chain's CDR3 is CASLAIGQRPGELFF. In DNA form, the CDR3 reads TGTGCCAGCTTAGCTATAGGTCAGCGCCCCGGGGAGCTGTTTTTT.

This clone was seen a handful of times. This CDR3 is CASSSGLGLEQYF. The CDR3 coding sequence is TGTGCCAGCAGCTCCGGACTAGGTCTCGAGCAGTACTTC. V gene TRBV13 combines with J gene TRBJ2-7, with 7 bases that match TRBD2. The germline gives CDR1 PRHDT, CDR2 FYEKMQ (reference sequence). The V segment lost 4 bases and the J segment 6 bases; nucleotides outside the gene matches: 6. CDR3 length: 13 residues. Together with reference TRBV13 and TRBJ2-7, the CDR3 gives the full variable domain: AAGVIQSPRHLIKEKRETATLKCYPIPRHDTVYWYQQGPGQDPQFLISFYEKMQSDKGSIPDRFSAQQFSDYHSELNMSSLELGDSALYFCASSSGLGLEQYFGPGTRLTVT.

Concerning this clone: Germline and junction disagree at one end, which may indicate a read error. Within the sample, other DNA sequences also encode this same CDR3. The V and J genes are TRBV6-1 and TRBJ2-7, with TRBD1 as a possible D gene (6 bases). The germline V gene has CDR1 MNHNS and CDR2 SASEGT. This CDR3 comprises 15 residues. In DNA form, the CDR3 reads TGTGCCAGTAGTGAAGTACAGGGCAGCTCCTACGAGCAGTACTTC. Translated: CASSEVQGSSYEQYF.

The chain employs TRBV7-2 and TRBJ1-2, with TRBD1 as a possible D gene (6 bases). CDR1 SGHTA and CDR2 FQGNSA come from the germline V gene. The CDR3 is 13 amino acids. V lost 3 bases, J lost 1 base, and 6 bases lay in between. The DNA for the CDR3 is TGTGCCAGCAGCTTGGACAGTAACTATGGCTACACCTTC. Residues: CASSLDSNYGYTF.

As to this clone: Other DNA variants within this sample encode the same CDR3. The rearrangement links TRBV30 to TRBJ1-6, with D perhaps matching TRBD1 (5 bases). Germline CDR1 and CDR2: GTSNPN and SVGIG (reference sequence). The CDR3 length is 12 residues. Trimming removed 5 bases at V and 7 bases at J, with 9 bases between. This CDR3 is CAWRDWNSPLHF. The CDR3 DNA reads as TGTGCCTGGCGGGACTGGAATTCACCCCTCCACTTT.

The chain has TRBV6-1 and TRBJ1-1, with D perhaps matching TRBD1 (6 bases). The germline gives CDR1 MNHNS, CDR2 SASEGT. Deletions cut 6 bases from V and 5 bases from J, with 13 bases between. The CDR3 has 13 residues. CDR3 sequence reads: CASSRGGGTEAFF. The CDR3 coding sequence is TGTGCCAGCAGCCGCGGGGGCGGGACTGAAGCTTTCTTT.

The rearrangement uses TRBV4-3 and TRBJ2-1; 8 nucleotides match TRBD1. This CDR3 spans 16 amino acids. In germline, CDR1 is LGHNA, CDR2 YSLEER. J lost 0 bases, V lost 3 bases, and 4 bases had no gene match. The CDR3 sequence: CASSHDRGHSYNEQFF. In DNA, the CDR3 is TGCGCCAGCAGCCACGACAGGGGCCACTCCTACAATGAGCAGTTCTTC.

The chain has TRBV2 and TRBJ1-3, with D hard to call. CDR1 is SNHLY, CDR2 FYNNEI, per germline. CDR3 length: 16 residues. V was pared by 5 bases and J by 0 bases, with 14 bases between. The CDR3 region is CASSLRMISSGNTIYF. The CDR3 nucleotides are TGTGCCAGCAGTCTTCGAATGATTAGCTCTGGAAACACCATATATTTT.

The chain joins TRBV30 to TRBJ2-1, with 7 nucleotides matching TRBD2. CDR1 is GTSNPN and CDR2 is SVGIG in the germline V gene (reference sequence). With 4 bases clipped from V and 3 bases from J, the junction kept 12 bases outside the gene matches. The CDR3 sequence is 16 residues long. CDR3 DNA: TGTGCCTGGACTACTAGCAGCGGGGCAATCTACAATGAGCAGTTCTTC. Translation gives CAWTTSSGAIYNEQFF.

CDR3 sequence reads: CASNLKGVGTEAFF. In DNA, the CDR3 is TGTGCCAGTAATCTGAAGGGAGTCGGGACTGAAGCTTTCTTT. The V gene is TRBV19, the J gene TRBJ1-1; the D is unclear. The CDR3 contains 14 residues. Germline assignment: CDR1 LNHDA and CDR2 SQIVND (reference sequence). The ends were cut back, 7 bases at V and 5 bases at J, with 17 bases in the middle.

This clone was counted only a few times. This rearrangement joins TRBV5-1 to TRBJ2-5, with TRBD1 matching 8 bases. Germline trimming cut 0 bases from V and 2 bases from J; bases unmatched to any gene: 3. Germline assignment: CDR1 SGHRS and CDR2 YFSETQ. The CDR3 has 15 amino acids. CDR3: CASSLVYRGQETQYF. In DNA, the CDR3 is TGCGCCAGCAGCTTGGTATACAGGGGGCAAGAGACCCAGTACTTC.

The CDR3 here is CASSLSGRDSGTDTQYF. Here the CDR3 DNA reads TGCGCCAGCAGCTTATCCGGGAGGGACAGCGGAACAGATACGCAGTATTTT. V usage is TRBV5-1 and J usage is TRBJ2-3; perhaps TRBD2 as D (8 bases). Trimming left V 2 bases short and J 3 bases short, with 19 bases between. The CDR3 sequence is 17 residues long. Germline lookup yields CDR1 SGHRS and CDR2 YFSETQ.

V is TRBV7-9 and J is TRBJ2-3, with 7 nucleotides matching TRBD1. The germline CDR1 and CDR2 sequences are SEHNR and FQNEAQ (reference sequence). Trimming cost V 5 bases and J 3 bases; bases outside gene matches: 8. The CDR3 has 15 residues. The CDR3 DNA follows: TGTGCCAGCAGCCAGGGACAGTTTAGGACAGATACGCAGTATTTT. Protein: CASSQGQFRTDTQYF.